This passage covers 31 T cell receptor beta chains from one sample sequenced in a study of T cell responses to AZD1222 COVID-19 vaccine. Clones were read by immunoSEQ multiplex PCR, and TCRdb kept only the in-frame ones, dropping some. The sample has around 120,000 clones; around 92% are singletons. Sequencing was performed on peripheral blood, taken on day 0 of AZD1222 vaccination. The origin of the receptors is an adult in good health.

The chain has TRBV4-3 and TRBJ1-1, with no clear D. The CDR3 has 13 residues. V shed 0 bases and J shed 9 bases, with 11 bases lying between them. Germline V gene lookup returns CDR1 LGHNA and CDR2 YSLEER. The CDR3 reads CASSQDFELKAFF. CDR3 coding DNA: TGCGCCAGCAGCCAAGATTTTGAGTTAAAAGCTTTCTTT.

The chain joins TRBV28 to TRBJ2-5; possibly TRBD1 for D (5 bases). The CDR3 loop spans 10 amino acids. Germline V gene lookup returns CDR1 MDHEN and CDR2 SYDVKM. The V gene lost 10 bases and the J gene lost 3 bases, with 6 bases spanning the gap. The CDR3 coding sequence is TGTGCCACCAGGGAAGAGACCCAGTACTTC. Amino acids: CATREETQYF. The full variable domain, with the rest looked up from reference TRBV28 and TRBJ2-5, is DVKVTQSSRYLVKRTGEKVFLECVQDMDHENMFWYRQDPGLGLRLIYFSYDVKMKEKGDIPEGYSVSREKKERFSLILESASTNQTSMYLCATREETQYFGPGTRLLVL.

The V call is TRBV10-2, the J call TRBJ1-1; no clear D. CDR1 is WSHSY and CDR2 is SAAADI in the germline V gene. This CDR3 has 14 amino acids. V shed 0 bases and J shed 1 base, with 6 bases lying between them. In nucleotides, the CDR3 is TGCGCCAGCAGTGAGTCCGGGTCGAACACTGAAGCTTTCTTT. Protein product: CASSESGSNTEAFF.

This sequence joins TRBV4-3 and TRBJ2-5; D is possibly TRBD2 (5 bases). Germline loops: CDR1 LGHNA, CDR2 YSLEER. The CDR3 contains 16 residues. Trimming stripped 1 base from V and 2 bases from J, with 14 bases between. Written as DNA, the CDR3 is TGCGCCAGCAGCCAAGGATATAGCGCCCCTCAAGAGACCCAGTACTTC. It translates to CASSQGYSAPQETQYF.

J is TRBJ2-1 and V is TRBV6-5; D may be TRBD2 (7 bases). Germline V gives CDR1 MNHEY, CDR2 SVGAGI. This CDR3 region has 14 residues. V dropped 5 bases and J dropped 4 bases, with 12 bases sitting between them. CDR3 amino acids: CASSRGGAYNEQFF. The CDR3 DNA sequence: TGTGCCAGCAGTCGAGGGGGGGCTTACAATGAGCAGTTCTTC.

The rearrangement links TRBV19 to TRBJ1-2; D perhaps matches TRBD1 (5 bases). The CDR3 is 16 amino acids. V was trimmed by 3 bases and J by 0 bases, leaving 14 bases between them. The germline V gene encodes CDR1 LNHDA and CDR2 SQIVND (reference sequence). CDR3 sequence: CASSIQGPDSNYGYTF. CDR3 in DNA: TGTGCCAGTAGTATCCAGGGACCTGATTCTAACTATGGCTACACCTTC.

This chain connects TRBV7-2 to TRBJ1-1; D is perhaps TRBD1 (6 bases). Per germline, CDR1 SGHTA and CDR2 FQGNSA. Deletions cut 5 bases from V and 1 base from J, with 8 bases between. The CDR3 consists of 13 residues. DNA for the CDR3: TGTGCCAGCAGCCGACAGGAGAACACTGAAGCTTTCTTT. Protein product: CASSRQENTEAFF. Full variable domain (remainder filled in from reference TRBV7-2 and TRBJ1-1): GAGVSQSPSNKVTEKGKDVELRCDPISGHTALYWYRQSLGQGLEFLIYFQGNSAPDKSGLPSDRFSAERTGGSVSTLTIQRTQQEDSAVYLCASSRQENTEAFFGQGTRLTVV.

V gene TRBV14 combines with J gene TRBJ1-2, with a possible D match to TRBD1 (5 bases). Looked up from germline, CDR1 is SGHDN and CDR2 is FVKESK. CDR3 size: 14 residues. V was shortened by 0 bases and J by 8 bases, with 13 bases between the two germline ends. CDR3 sequence: CASSQDLRVEGYTF. CDR3 DNA: TGTGCCAGCAGCCAAGATCTCAGGGTTGAGGGCTACACCTTC.

This rearrangement joins TRBV11-2 to TRBJ2-3; either TRBD1 or TRBD2 may supply D (5 bases each). Germline V gives CDR1 SGHAT, CDR2 FQNNGV. This CDR3 has 15 residues. V was pared by 5 bases and J by 4 bases, with 16 bases between. The CDR3 DNA follows: TGTGCCAGCAGCCCGGGACCAAACGGGGCAGATACGCAGTATTTT. Translating gives CASSPGPNGADTQYF.

This clone was seen only a few times. The V gene is TRBV27, the J gene TRBJ2-7; weak D call: TRBD1 (5 bases). V lost 5 bases to trimming and J lost 1 base, with 12 bases between them. Germline V gene lookup returns CDR1 MNHEY and CDR2 SMNVEV (reference sequence). This CDR3 spans 14 amino acids. The CDR3, as DNA: TGTGCCAGCAGTCCTCTGACAGAGTCCTACGAGCAGTACTTC. It specifies CASSPLTESYEQYF.

The rearrangement links TRBV19 to TRBJ2-5; 7 bases map to TRBD2. Looked up from germline, CDR1 is LNHDA and CDR2 is SQIVND (reference sequence). J gave up 0 bases and V 7 bases, and 11 bases lay outside the gene matches. This CDR3 spans 16 amino acids. CDR3 residues: CASTPWGGNDQETQYF. The CDR3 bases are TGTGCCAGTACCCCGTGGGGGGGGAATGACCAAGAGACCCAGTACTTC.

The V call is TRBV6-5, the J call TRBJ2-1, with 10 bases that match TRBD2. CDR3 size: 14 residues. V was pared by 8 bases and J by 9 bases, with 10 bases of the junction left unmatched. Looked up from germline, CDR1 is MNHEY and CDR2 is SVGAGI. This CDR3 is CASRLTSGKGEQFF. CDR3 sequence (DNA): TGTGCCAGCCGCCTTACTAGCGGGAAAGGTGAGCAGTTCTTC.

In this sample, this clone turned up a few times. V is TRBV7-8 and J is TRBJ2-5; D tentatively fits TRBD1 or TRBD2 (5 bases each). Trimming shortened V by 2 bases and J by 7 bases, and 17 bases separated the two germline ends. Germline CDR1 is SGHVS and CDR2 is FQNEAQ. The CDR3 runs 15 residues. The CDR3 nucleotides read TGTGCCAGCAGCTTAACCTCACAGGCTCGGGGGACCCAGTACTTC. Protein: CASSLTSQARGTQYF.

This clone was detected only once. The chain combines TRBV7-9 with TRBJ2-1; D remains ambiguous. CDR1 and CDR2 (germline): SEHNR, FQNEAQ (reference sequence). This CDR3 contains 11 residues. Trimming took off 1 base at V and 9 bases at J, with 4 bases between the two ends. In DNA form, the CDR3 reads TGTGCCAGCAGCTTAGGAGTTGAGCAGTTCTTC. This encodes CASSLGVEQFF. The full variable domain, completed using reference TRBV7-9 and TRBJ2-1, is DTGVSQNPRHKITKRGQNVTFRCDPISEHNRLYWYRQTLGQGPEFLTYFQNEAQLEKSRLLSDRFSAERPKGSFSTLEIQRTEQGDSAMYLCASSLGVEQFFGPGTRLTVL.

This sequence joins TRBV19 and TRBJ2-4, with D maybe TRBD1 (6 bases). Between the trimmed V and J ends, which lost 5 bases and 0 bases, there was a span of 17 bases. This CDR3 spans 17 amino acids. CDR1 and CDR2 (germline): LNHDA, SQIVND (reference sequence). Written as DNA, the CDR3 is TGTGCCAGTAGTCGGTCTCTGACAGGATTAGCCAAAAACATTCAGTACTTC. Residues: CASSRSLTGLAKNIQYF.

The chain couples TRBV12-5 to TRBJ2-5; no definite D call. The germline V gene has CDR1 LGHNT and CDR2 FRNRAP. The V and J ends lost 1 base and 5 bases respectively, with 17 bases between them. The CDR3 runs to 16 residues. Here the CDR3 reads CASGLGAETIGETQYF. DNA of the CDR3: TGTGCTAGTGGTTTGGGGGCCGAGACAATAGGGGAGACCCAGTACTTC.

The chain links TRBV5-5 to TRBJ1-2; 7 nucleotides match TRBD1. V lost 4 bases, J lost 1 base, and 7 bases stayed unmatched. Germline V gene lookup returns CDR1 SGHKS and CDR2 YYEKEE (reference sequence). This CDR3 has 15 residues. CDR3 in DNA: TGTGCCAGCAGCGACGGGACAGTCGATAACTATGGCTACACCTTC. Encoded protein: CASSDGTVDNYGYTF.

The V call is TRBV7-2, the J call TRBJ1-2, with TRBD1 identical over 7 bases. The CDR3 consists of 18 residues. Germline values: CDR1 SGHTA, CDR2 FQGNSA. Unmatched junction bases numbered 12, after V lost 2 bases and J lost 0 bases. The CDR3 coding sequence is TGTGCCAGCAGCTTAACGACAGGGACTTACGAAGCTAACTATGGCTACACCTTC. This sequence encodes CASSLTTGTYEANYGYTF.

This chain joins TRBV7-8 and TRBJ1-5, with D perhaps TRBD1 (6 bases). Germline CDR1 and CDR2: SGHVS and FQNEAQ. The CDR3 is 14 amino acids. Trimming took 2 bases from V and 5 from J, leaving 10 bases between them. The CDR3: CASSLKGEDQPQHF. The CDR3 nucleotides are TGTGCCAGCAGCTTAAAGGGGGAGGATCAGCCCCAGCATTTT.

The V gene is TRBV7-2, the J gene TRBJ1-1, with D possibly TRBD1 on 6 matching bases. The CDR3 sequence is 12 residues long. Germline V CDR1 and CDR2: SGHTA, FQGNSA. With 1 base removed from V and 6 bases from J, the gap between germline ends came to 6 bases. CDR3 amino acids: CASSLGGPEAFF. CDR3 coding DNA: TGTGCCAGCAGCTTAGGGGGGCCTGAAGCTTTCTTT.

This chain links TRBV4-3 with TRBJ1-4; D may be TRBD1 (5 bases). From germline, CDR1 is LGHNA and CDR2 YSLEER. Trimming left V 4 bases short and J 4 bases short, with 19 bases between. The CDR3 has 17 residues. CDR3 nucleotide sequence: TGCGCCAGCAGCCGCAACTCCGGGACGGCTGATAATGAAAAACTGTTTTTT. It specifies CASSRNSGTADNEKLFF.

The table lists this clone with a few counts. The CDR3 DNA is TGTGCCAGCAGCGTAGGGGACAGTGGGGAGAACACTGAAGCTTTCTTT. Protein: CASSVGDSGENTEAFF. The chain carries TRBV9 and TRBJ1-1, with 7 bases identical to TRBD1. CDR3 size: 16 residues. Per the germline V gene, CDR1 is SGDLS and CDR2 is YYNGEE. J was trimmed by 1 base and V by 0 bases; bases with no gene match: 6.

The chain combines TRBV7-9 with TRBJ2-4; possible D gene TRBD1, 6 bases. CDR3 size: 16 residues. Germline V CDR1 and CDR2: SEHNR, FQNEAQ (reference sequence). V dropped 4 bases and J dropped 1 base, with 14 bases sitting between them. CDR3 coding DNA: TGTGCCAGCAGCTCCATAAGTGGACAGGCCAAAAACATTCAGTACTTC. Protein: CASSSISGQAKNIQYF.

The chain has TRBV9 and TRBJ1-6, with D perhaps TRBD1 (5 bases). Trimming removed 0 bases from V and 7 bases from J, with 11 bases in between. Per the germline V gene, CDR1 is SGDLS and CDR2 is YYNGEE. CDR3 length equals 15 residues. The CDR3 protein is CASSVGGQGNSPLHF. CDR3 DNA sequence: TGTGCCAGCAGCGTAGGAGGACAAGGAAATTCACCCCTCCACTTT.

The DNA for the CDR3 is TGTGCCAGCAGCTTGGACGCGGCGGCCTTAGGCTACACCTTC. This codes for CASSLDAAALGYTF. The chain links TRBV5-6 to TRBJ1-2; no firm D call. The CDR3 consists of 14 residues. Germline loops: CDR1 SGHDT, CDR2 YYEEEE. V was shortened by 0 bases and J by 8 bases, with 14 bases between the two germline ends.

The rearrangement uses TRBV5-8 and TRBJ1-5; 8 bases are shared with TRBD1. CDR3 length: 17 residues. Losses at the gene ends were 6 bases for V and 0 bases for J; bases not matched to a gene: 11. Per the germline V gene, CDR1 is SGHTS and CDR2 is YDEGEE. This CDR3 reads CASTTDRVFSSNQPQHF. CDR3 DNA: TGTGCCAGCACCACGGACAGGGTCTTTTCTAGCAATCAGCCCCAGCATTTT.

This clone was seen a handful of times. The rearrangement uses TRBV9 and TRBJ1-3; D call uncertain. CDR3 length: 15 residues. V was cut by 6 bases and J by 0 bases, with 13 bases left in between. Germline values: CDR1 SGDLS, CDR2 YYNGEE. CDR3 nucleotide sequence: TGTGCCAGCACCCAAGGCGTGGGCTCTGGAAACACCATATATTTT. Amino acids: CASTQGVGSGNTIYF.

This sequence joins TRBV19 and TRBJ1-5; 7 nucleotides agree with TRBD1. The CDR3 is 16 amino acids. Unmatched junction bases numbered 6, after V lost 4 bases and J lost 0 bases. Germline CDR1 is LNHDA and CDR2 is SQIVND (reference sequence). In nucleotides, the CDR3 is TGTGCCAGTAGTAGGGGACAGAGTTTTAGCAATCAGCCCCAGCATTTT. Protein sequence: CASSRGQSFSNQPQHF.

The chain carries TRBV11-2 and TRBJ1-6; D is possibly TRBD1 (6 bases). The V end lost 4 bases, the J end lost 10 bases, and 17 bases lay between the germline ends. Per the germline V gene, CDR1 is SGHAT and CDR2 is FQNNGV. This CDR3 is built from 15 residues. CDR3 in DNA: TGTGCCAGCAGCTCAGTCCGGGGGGCGAGGTCACCCCTCCACTTT. Its translation is CASSSVRGARSPLHF.

This chain links TRBV4-1 with TRBJ1-1; 10 nucleotides align to TRBD1. This CDR3 region has 13 residues. The J segment lost 3 bases and the V segment lost 5 bases, leaving 0 bases of the junction unmatched. Germline CDR1 MGHRA, CDR2 YSYEKL. CDR3 DNA: TGCGCCAGCAGCGGGACAGGGGACACTGAAGCTTTCTTT. Translating it yields CASSGTGDTEAFF.

The V call is TRBV9, the J call TRBJ2-1, with TRBD1 matching over 9 bases. Germline CDR1 is SGDLS and CDR2 is YYNGEE. J was trimmed by 1 base and V by 3 bases; bases with no gene match: 2. The CDR3 is 15 residues long. The CDR3 reads CASSGTGVSYNEQFF. The CDR3 DNA reads as TGTGCCAGCAGCGGGACAGGGGTTTCCTACAATGAGCAGTTCTTC.